This paragraph reports one TCR beta chain. The sample originates from a study of blood T cell repertoires in COVID-19. Study-level information: COVID-19 samples from acute and convalescent phases originated in the United States, Italy and Spain. T cells, B-cell-depleted T cells, or PBMCs supplied cDNA or gDNA.

This CDR3 has 14 amino acids. The germline V gene encodes CDR1 MNHEY and CDR2 SVGEGT. Trimming cost V 5 bases and J 5 bases, with 15 bases left between them. In the authors' methods: Amplification from reference gene primers served as the basis for estimated nucleated cell counts. This table comes from immunoSEQ multiplex PCR, and its TCRdb copy is limited to in-frame clones, with some not included. V and J calls and clone size are those listed in that table; D and trimming were worked out from the DNA. The sample consists of 200,000 to 300,000 clones, about 89% of them appearing once. The chain recombines TRBV6-2 or TRBV6-3 with TRBJ1-1, with D perhaps TRBD1 (6 bases). The clonotype originates from a middle-aged man who had recovered from COVID-19. The sequenced sample consisted of peripheral blood. The CDR3 loop is CASSVTGTQTEAFF. CDR3 DNA: TGTGCCAGCAGTGTGACAGGAACTCAGACTGAAGCTTTCTTT.